The source of this TCR beta chain is a study of blood T cells in healthy people across ages. Study conclusions and caveats: Without sorted subsets, naive and antigen-experienced compartments could not be conclusively compared. With naive T cell percentage, TCR beta diversity showed a strong correlation.

Then a second PCR, running roughly 7 to 11 cycles, was carried out with a sample-barcoded 5' primer and a J-beta primer mix. TCRdb itself ran the 5' RACE reads through MiXCR, one entry per CDR3 protein. Among over 1,500,000 distinct CDR3 sequences listed, approximately 40% were seen once. The germline V gene has CDR1 SQVTM and CDR2 ANQGSEA. CDR3 size: 13 residues. The V end was cut by 7 bases, the J end by 1 base, with 8 bases between. Notes on this clonotype: Its antigen is not identified.

Sequencing was done on a sample of blood. This TCR was recovered from a human donor in good health. This sequence joins TRBV29-1 and TRBJ2-6; the D is unclear. The CDR3 sequence: CSAAESGANVLTF. As DNA, the CDR3 is TGCAGCGCCGCGGAATCTGGGGCCAACGTCCTGACTTTC.